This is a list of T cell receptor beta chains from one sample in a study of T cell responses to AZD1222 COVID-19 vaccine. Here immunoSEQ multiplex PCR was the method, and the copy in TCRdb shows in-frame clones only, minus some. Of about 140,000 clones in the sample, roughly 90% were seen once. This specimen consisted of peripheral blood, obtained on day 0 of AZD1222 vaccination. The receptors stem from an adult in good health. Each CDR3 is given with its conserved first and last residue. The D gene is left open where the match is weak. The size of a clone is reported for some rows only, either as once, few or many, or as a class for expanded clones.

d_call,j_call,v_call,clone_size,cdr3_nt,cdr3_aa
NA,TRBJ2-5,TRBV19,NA,TGTGCCAGTAGTTCTAACGACTTGTCGGAGACCCAGTACTTC,CASSSNDLSETQYF
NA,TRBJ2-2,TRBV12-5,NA,TGTGCTAGTGGTTTGCTAAACACCGGGGAGCTGTTTTTT,CASGLLNTGELFF
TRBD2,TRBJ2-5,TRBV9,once,TGTGCCAGCAGCGTACTACCCGGGGGGGCCCAAGAGACCCAGTACTTC,CASSVLPGGAQETQYF
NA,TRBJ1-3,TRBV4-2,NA,TGTGCCAGCAGCCAAGAGGAGTGGGCCTCTGGAAACACCATATATTTT,CASSQEEWASGNTIYF
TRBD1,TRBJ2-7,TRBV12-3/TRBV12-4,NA,TGTGCCAGCAGCCCCGGGACAGGGATTATGCAGTACTTC,CASSPGTGIMQYF
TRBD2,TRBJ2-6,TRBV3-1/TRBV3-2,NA,TGTGCCAGCAGTCCCGGGACTAGCGGGAGAGGGGCCAACGTCCTGACTTTC,CASSPGTSGRGANVLTF
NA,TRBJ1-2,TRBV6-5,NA,TGTGCCAGCCCCATCCTATATGGCTACACCTTC,CASPILYGYTF
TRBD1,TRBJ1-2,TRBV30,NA,TGTGCCTGGAGAAAGACAGGGGGCCTCTATGGCTACACCTTC,CAWRKTGGLYGYTF
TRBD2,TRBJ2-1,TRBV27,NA,TGTGCCAGCAGTTTACCCCCGGGACTAAACACAAGGTACAATGAGCAGTTCTTC,CASSLPPGLNTRYNEQFF
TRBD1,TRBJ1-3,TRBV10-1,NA,TGCGCCAGCAGTGATCGGACAGGGAACGGAAACACCATATATTTT,CASSDRTGNGNTIYF
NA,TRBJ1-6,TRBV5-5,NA,TGTGCCAGCAGCTTGGGGGCCCACCCAGATTTTAATTCACCCCTCCACTTT,CASSLGAHPDFNSPLHF
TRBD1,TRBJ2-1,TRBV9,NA,TGTGCCAGCAGCGGGACAGGGGTGTTGGGGGTGTTCGATGAGCAGTTCTTC,CASSGTGVLGVFDEQFF
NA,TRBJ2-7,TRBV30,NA,TGTGCCTGGAGTACCCCCCTGCGAACCTACGAGCAGTACTTC,CAWSTPLRTYEQYF
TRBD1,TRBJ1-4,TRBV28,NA,TGTGCCAGCAGTTTAAAACAGGGGAAGATCGAAAAACTGTTTTTT,CASSLKQGKIEKLFF
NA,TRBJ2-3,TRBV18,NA,TGTGCCAGCTCACCCCTAGATCGGCCAGATACGCAGTATTTT,CASSPLDRPDTQYF
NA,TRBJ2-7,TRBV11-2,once,TGTGCCAGCAGCTTATCCCTCCCTCTCGAGCAGTACTTC,CASSLSLPLEQYF
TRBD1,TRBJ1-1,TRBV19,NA,TGTGCCAGTAACAAAGGGACAGGGCAGAACACTGAAGCTTTCTTT,CASNKGTGQNTEAFF
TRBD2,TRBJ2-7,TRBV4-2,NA,TGTGCCAGCAGCCAAGTTACTAGCGGGGCGACCTACGAGCAGTACTTC,CASSQVTSGATYEQYF
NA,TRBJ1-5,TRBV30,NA,TGTGCCTGGAGTACCCCCTCCTACGCCAATCAGCCCCAGCATTTT,CAWSTPSYANQPQHF
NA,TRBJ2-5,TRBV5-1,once,TGCGCCAGCAGACCGGCTGGAGAGACCCAGTACTTC,CASRPAGETQYF
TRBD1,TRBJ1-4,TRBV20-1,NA,TGCAGTGCTAGTACGCCGGGACAGTACAATGAAAAACTGTTTTTT,CSASTPGQYNEKLFF
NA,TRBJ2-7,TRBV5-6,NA,TGTGCCAGCAGCCGTTCCTACGAGCAGTACTTC,CASSRSYEQYF
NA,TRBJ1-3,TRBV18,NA,TGTGCCAGCTCGCCCCGACAGGACCGAAACACCATATATTTT,CASSPRQDRNTIYF
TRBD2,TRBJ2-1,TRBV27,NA,TGTGCCAGCAAGACTAGCGGGAGTTTAGCATATGAGCAGTTCTTC,CASKTSGSLAYEQFF
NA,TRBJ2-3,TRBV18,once,TGTGCCAGCTCACTAGGACAGCCTAGCACAGATACGCAGTATTTT,CASSLGQPSTDTQYF
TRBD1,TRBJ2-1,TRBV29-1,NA,TGCAGCGTAGGGACAGGGGACAATGAGCAGTTCTTC,CSVGTGDNEQFF
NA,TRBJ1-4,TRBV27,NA,TGTGCCAGCAGTTTATCGGGAATAGGAGAAAAACTGTTTTTT,CASSLSGIGEKLFF
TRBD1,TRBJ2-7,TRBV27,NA,TGTGCCAGCAGTCGAATCCCGGGACAGGGTTCGTCCGAGCAGTACTTC,CASSRIPGQGSSEQYF
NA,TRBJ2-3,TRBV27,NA,TGTGCCAGCAGTTCCTTGAGGTCAGATACGCAGTATTTT,CASSSLRSDTQYF
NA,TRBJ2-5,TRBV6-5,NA,TGTGCCAGCAGTTACCCCCCGGAAGTCCAAGAGACCCAGTACTTC,CASSYPPEVQETQYF
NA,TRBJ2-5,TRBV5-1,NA,TGCGCCAGCAGCTACCGGAGGGTTGGGGAGACCCAGTACTTC,CASSYRRVGETQYF
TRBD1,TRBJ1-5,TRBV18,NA,TGTGCCAGCTCACGAACTGGGACAGGGAATAGCAATCAGCCCCAGCATTTT,CASSRTGTGNSNQPQHF
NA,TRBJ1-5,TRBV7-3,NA,TGTGCCAGCAGCTTGGACGGTACCCAACCCCAGCATTTT,CASSLDGTQPQHF
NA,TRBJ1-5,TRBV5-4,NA,TGTGCCAGCAGCGTGGGTGGACAGCCCCAGCATTTT,CASSVGGQPQHF
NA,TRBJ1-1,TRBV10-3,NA,TGTGCCATCAGGGGGGAGGGGTATGCTTTCTTT,CAIRGEGYAFF
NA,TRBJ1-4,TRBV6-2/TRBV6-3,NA,TGTGCCAGCAGTCGAGCGGGCCAGGGGAAAAAACTGTTTTTT,CASSRAGQGKKLFF
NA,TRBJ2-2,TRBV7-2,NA,TGTGCCAGCAGCTTAGCCAGGGGGGCGCGAGGGGAGCTGTTTTTT,CASSLARGARGELFF
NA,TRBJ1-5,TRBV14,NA,TGTGCCAGCAGTCCGGTCGGTGACAATCAGCCCCAGCATTTT,CASSPVGDNQPQHF
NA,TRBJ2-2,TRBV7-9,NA,TGTGCCAGCAGCTTAGTGCGGAGGAACACGAGGACCGGGGAGCTGTTTTTT,CASSLVRRNTRTGELFF
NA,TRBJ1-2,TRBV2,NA,TGTGCCAGCAGCCCCGGGTACCCCGATGGCTACACCTTC,CASSPGYPDGYTF
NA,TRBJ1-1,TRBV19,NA,TGTGCCAGTAGTATCAAAAGGAACACTGAAGCTTTCTTT,CASSIKRNTEAFF